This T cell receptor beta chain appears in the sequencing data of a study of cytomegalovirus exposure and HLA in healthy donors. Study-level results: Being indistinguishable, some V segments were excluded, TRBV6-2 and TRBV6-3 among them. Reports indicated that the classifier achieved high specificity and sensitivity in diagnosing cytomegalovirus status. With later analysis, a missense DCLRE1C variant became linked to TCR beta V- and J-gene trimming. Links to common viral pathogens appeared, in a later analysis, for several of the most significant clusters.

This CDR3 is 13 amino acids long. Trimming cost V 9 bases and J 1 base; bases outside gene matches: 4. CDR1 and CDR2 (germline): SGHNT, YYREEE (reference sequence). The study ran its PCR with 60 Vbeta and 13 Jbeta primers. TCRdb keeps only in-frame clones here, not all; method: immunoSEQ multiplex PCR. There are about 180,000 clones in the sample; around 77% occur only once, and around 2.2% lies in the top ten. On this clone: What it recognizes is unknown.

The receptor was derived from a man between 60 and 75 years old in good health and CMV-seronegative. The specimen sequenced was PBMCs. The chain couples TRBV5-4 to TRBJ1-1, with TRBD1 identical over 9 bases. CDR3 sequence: CATRGQGNTEAFF. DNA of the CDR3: TGTGCCACCAGGGGACAGGGGAACACTGAAGCTTTCTTT.